Each of the 17 T cell receptor beta chains below was sequenced from the same sample in a study of identical twins. TCRdb re-derived calls from the 5' RACE reads in MiXCR, one entry per CDR3 protein. The sample holds approximately 890,000 distinct CDR3 sequences, more than 9% seen once. The same sample was also studied in work on yellow fever vaccine responses in identical twins.

Sequenced input: PBMCs. The source of these receptors is a woman aged 18-29 years in good health.

V usage is TRBV2 and J usage is TRBJ2-2, with 9 nucleotides matching TRBD2. Trimming at V came to 3 bases and at J to 2 bases, leaving 4 bases not matched to a gene. Per germline, CDR1 SNHLY and CDR2 FYNNEI. There are 16 residues in the CDR3. This CDR3 reads CASSDPSGTNTGELFF. The CDR3 coding sequence is TGTGCCAGCAGTGATCCTAGCGGGACTAACACCGGGGAGCTGTTTTTT.

The chain uses TRBV10-3 and TRBJ1-2; no firm D call. Per the germline V gene, CDR1 is ENHRY and CDR2 is SYGVKD. The V end was cut by 2 bases, the J end by 8 bases, with 12 bases between. The CDR3 is made up of 13 amino acids. CDR3 nucleotides: TGTGCCATCAGTGAGGTCCCCAGTGGGGGCTACACCTTC. It encodes CAISEVPSGGYTF.

This chain connects TRBV29-1 to TRBJ2-7, with TRBD1 identical over 9 bases. This CDR3 comprises 14 residues. CDR1 is SQVTM and CDR2 is ANQGSEA in the germline V gene. V shed 6 bases, J shed 1 base, and the junction held 7 bases outside the gene matches. The CDR3 coding sequence is TGCAGCGTCCGACCGGGGACAGGGTCCTACGAGCAGTACTTC. This sequence encodes CSVRPGTGSYEQYF.

This clonotype has a handful of counts. The chain couples TRBV7-9 to TRBJ2-1; perhaps TRBD1 as D (6 bases). Between the trimmed V and J ends, which lost 3 bases and 3 bases, there was a span of 18 bases. Germline CDR1 is SEHNR and CDR2 is FQNEAQ (reference sequence). This CDR3 has 17 amino acids. The CDR3 here is CASSFGSARGNYNEQFF. CDR3 bases: TGTGCCAGCAGCTTTGGTAGCGCGAGGGGGAACTACAATGAGCAGTTCTTC.

This chain joins TRBV4-2 and TRBJ1-1; D perhaps matches TRBD1 (5 bases). The germline CDR1 and CDR2 sequences are LGHNA and YNFKEQ. Trimming left V 0 bases short and J 11 bases short, with 16 bases between. The CDR3 covers 14 residues. The CDR3: CASSQDPLQGEAFF. CDR3 coding DNA: TGTGCCAGCAGCCAAGATCCCCTCCAGGGAGAGGCTTTCTTT.

This chain links TRBV3-1 with TRBJ2-1; D is uncertain. This CDR3 contains 17 residues. CDR1 is LGHDT and CDR2 is YNNKEL in the germline V gene (reference sequence). V lost 0 bases to trimming and J lost 0 bases, with 12 bases between them. CDR3 region: CASSQEDGRSSYNEQFF. The DNA for the CDR3 is TGTGCCAGCAGCCAAGAAGATGGGCGGAGCTCCTACAATGAGCAGTTCTTC.

This clonotype was detected ten times or more. The V gene is TRBV4-1, the J gene TRBJ1-1; D is unresolved. The germline gives CDR1 MGHRA, CDR2 YSYEKL. The CDR3 contains 14 residues. V lost 4 bases and J 1 base, leaving 10 bases between the germline ends. CDR3 DNA sequence: TGCGCCAGCAGCCCCTCAGGACGGAACACTGAAGCTTTCTTT. Its translation: CASSPSGRNTEAFF.

The CDR3 protein is CASGGLGAGELFF. DNA for the CDR3: TGCGCCAGCGGAGGGCTGGGCGCCGGGGAGCTGTTTTTT. The chain is built from TRBV5-1 and TRBJ2-2; D is possibly TRBD2 (6 bases). This CDR3 comprises 13 residues. Germline V lookup: CDR1 SGHRS, CDR2 YFSETQ. Trimming cost V 7 bases and J 6 bases, with 13 bases left between them.

This clonotype has just a few counts. The V call is TRBV20-1, the J call TRBJ1-2; 7 positions agree with TRBD1. CDR3 length equals 13 residues. The germline V gene has CDR1 DFQATT and CDR2 SNEGSKA (reference sequence). V lost 3 bases, J lost 8 bases, and 9 bases stayed unmatched. The CDR3 DNA sequence: TGCAGTGCTAGCCGACAGGGTAGTAGAGGCTACACCTTC. The encoded protein is CSASRQGSRGYTF.

The rearrangement uses TRBV7-3 and TRBJ2-1; 11 bases fit TRBD2. The CDR3 is made up of 15 amino acids. Germline V gene lookup returns CDR1 SGHTA and CDR2 FQGTGA. Trimming cost V 5 bases and J 7 bases; bases outside gene matches: 7. CDR3 sequence: CASSRTSGRRNEQFF. Written as DNA, the CDR3 is TGTGCCAGCAGCCGTACTAGCGGGAGACGAAATGAGCAGTTCTTC.

This chain uses TRBV5-1 with TRBJ1-2; no firm D call. The CDR3 is 12 amino acids. V dropped 4 bases and J dropped 6 bases, with 10 bases sitting between them. The germline V gene has CDR1 SGHRS and CDR2 YFSETQ. The CDR3: CASSPDMDGYTF. Written as DNA, the CDR3 is TGCGCCAGCAGCCCCGACATGGATGGCTACACCTTC.

In its sample, this clonotype was seen a few times. V gene TRBV15 combines with J gene TRBJ2-3; D might be TRBD2 (7 bases). Per the germline V gene, CDR1 is LNHNV and CDR2 is YYDKDF (reference sequence). There are 16 residues in the CDR3. V lost 0 bases and J 6 bases, leaving 16 bases between the germline ends. CDR3 residues: CATSRDFGGPGDTQYF. CDR3 nucleotide sequence: TGTGCCACCAGCAGAGATTTCGGGGGGCCCGGCGATACGCAGTATTTT.

The rearrangement links TRBV21-1 to TRBJ1-3; the table's D gene call, TRBD1, was not cross checked with the DNA. TRBV21-1 is designated a pseudogene. The CDR3 runs to 15 residues. The CDR3 DNA reads as TGTGCCAGCAGCAAGTTCCTCAGGGCTGGAAACACCATATATTTT. Its protein is CASSKFLRAGNTIYF.

This clonotype showed up just a few times. The V gene is TRBV2, the J gene TRBJ2-7; 8 positions agree with TRBD2. Germline V gene data show CDR1 as SNHLY and CDR2 as FYNNEI. V was pared by 3 bases and J by 1 base, with 2 bases of the junction left unmatched. The CDR3 runs to 14 residues. CDR3 bases: TGTGCCAGCAGTGAGCGGGAGGAGTCCTACGAGCAGTACTTC. It encodes CASSEREESYEQYF.

This clonotype was counted between two and nine times. The J gene is TRBJ2-7, the V gene TRBV4-1; 11 nucleotides line up with TRBD2. CDR3 length: 15 residues. Germline V CDR1 and CDR2: MGHRA, YSYEKL. With V trimmed by 3 bases and J by 4 bases, 5 bases remained unmatched. In DNA form, the CDR3 reads TGCGCCAGCAGCCACCCCACTAGCGGGAGTTACGAGCAGTACTTC. This encodes CASSHPTSGSYEQYF.

DNA for the CDR3: TGTGCCAGCAGCTCACCGGGGCCACCGGCAATAGGGACCCAGTACTTC. It specifies CASSSPGPPAIGTQYF. The rearrangement joins TRBV7-6 to TRBJ2-5; D may be TRBD1 or TRBD2 (5 bases each). CDR1 is SGHVS and CDR2 is FNYEAQ in the germline V gene. This CDR3 region has 16 residues. The ends were cut back, 4 bases at V and 7 bases at J, with 22 bases in the middle.

The chain couples TRBV6-1 to TRBJ2-1; 11 positions agree with TRBD2. In germline, CDR1 is MNHNS, CDR2 SASEGT. V shed 5 bases and J 9 bases; nucleotides not matched to a gene: 12. CDR3 size: 16 residues. The CDR3 bases are TGTGCCAGCAGTAGGGGACTAGCGGATCGGGGGGGTGAGCAGTTCTTC. Its protein product is CASSRGLADRGGEQFF.